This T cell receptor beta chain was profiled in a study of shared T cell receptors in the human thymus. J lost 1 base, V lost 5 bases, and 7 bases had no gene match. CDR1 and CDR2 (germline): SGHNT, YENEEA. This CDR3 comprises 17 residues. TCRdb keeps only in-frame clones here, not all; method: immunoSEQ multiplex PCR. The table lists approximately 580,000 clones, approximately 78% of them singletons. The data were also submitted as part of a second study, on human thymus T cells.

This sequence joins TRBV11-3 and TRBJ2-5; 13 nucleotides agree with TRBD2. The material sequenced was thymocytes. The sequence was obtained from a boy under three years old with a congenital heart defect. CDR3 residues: CASSPGLAGVPQETQYF. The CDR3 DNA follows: TGTGCCAGCAGCCCTGGACTAGCGGGAGTCCCCCAAGAGACCCAGTACTTC.